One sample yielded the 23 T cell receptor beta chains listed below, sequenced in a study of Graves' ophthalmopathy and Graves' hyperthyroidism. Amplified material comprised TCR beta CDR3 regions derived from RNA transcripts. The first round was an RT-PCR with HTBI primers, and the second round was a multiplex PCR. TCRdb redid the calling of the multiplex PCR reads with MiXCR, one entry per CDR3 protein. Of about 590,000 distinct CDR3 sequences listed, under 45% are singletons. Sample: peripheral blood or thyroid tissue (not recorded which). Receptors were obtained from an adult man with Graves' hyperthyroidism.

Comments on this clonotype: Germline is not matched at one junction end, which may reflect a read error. CDR3 coding DNA: TGTGCCAGCAGACAGCAGGGAGGTGCGAACTTT. Protein: CASRQQGGANF. The chain links TRBV7-2 to TRBJ1-1, with a possible D match to TRBD1 (5 bases). Germline CDR1 is SGHTA and CDR2 is FQGNSA. The CDR3 has 11 amino acids.

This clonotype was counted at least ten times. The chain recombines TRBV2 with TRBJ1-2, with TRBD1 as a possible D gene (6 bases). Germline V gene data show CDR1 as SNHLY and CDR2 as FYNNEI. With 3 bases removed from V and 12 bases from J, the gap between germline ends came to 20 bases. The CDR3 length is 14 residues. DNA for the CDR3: TGTGCCAGCAGTGAGCGGGACACCCCGTATCCCCACACCTTC. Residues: CASSERDTPYPHTF.

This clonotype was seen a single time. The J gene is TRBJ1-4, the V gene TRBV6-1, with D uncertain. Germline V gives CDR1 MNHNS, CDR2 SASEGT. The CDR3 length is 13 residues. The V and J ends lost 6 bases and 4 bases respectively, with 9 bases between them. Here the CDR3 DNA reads TGTGCCAGCAGGGCGGGATTTAATGAAAAACTGTTTTTT. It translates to CASRAGFNEKLFF.

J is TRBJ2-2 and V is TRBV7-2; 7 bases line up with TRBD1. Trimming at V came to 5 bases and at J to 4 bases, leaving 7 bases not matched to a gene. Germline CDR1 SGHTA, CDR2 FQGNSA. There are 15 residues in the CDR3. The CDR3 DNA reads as TGTGCCAGCAGCACCCGGGACAGCCCCACCGGGGAGCTGTTTTTT. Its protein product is CASSTRDSPTGELFF.

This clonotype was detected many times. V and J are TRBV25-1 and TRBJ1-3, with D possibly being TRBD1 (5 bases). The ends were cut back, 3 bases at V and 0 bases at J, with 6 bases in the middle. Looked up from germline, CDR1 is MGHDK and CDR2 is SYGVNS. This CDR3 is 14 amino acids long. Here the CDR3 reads CASSEGTSGNTIYF. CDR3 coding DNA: TGTGCCAGCAGTGAGGGGACCTCTGGAAACACCATATATTTT.

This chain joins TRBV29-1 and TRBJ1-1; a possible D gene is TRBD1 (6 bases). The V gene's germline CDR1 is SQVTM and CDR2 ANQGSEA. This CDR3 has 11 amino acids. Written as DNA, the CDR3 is TGCTTGGGGACAACGAACACTGAAGCTTTCTTT. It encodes CLGTTNTEAFF. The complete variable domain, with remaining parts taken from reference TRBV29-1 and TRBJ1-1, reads SAVISQKPSRDICQRGTSLTIQCQVDSQVTMMFWYRQQPGQSLTLIATANQGSEATYESGFVIDKFPISRPNLTFSTLTVSNMSPEDSSIYLCLGTTNTEAFFGQGTRLTVV.

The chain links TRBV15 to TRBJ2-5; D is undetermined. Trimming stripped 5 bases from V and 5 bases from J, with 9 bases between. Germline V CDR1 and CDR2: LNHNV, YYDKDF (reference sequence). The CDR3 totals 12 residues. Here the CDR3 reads CATSPGFETQYF. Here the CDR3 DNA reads TGTGCCACCAGCCCGGGTTTTGAGACCCAGTACTTC.

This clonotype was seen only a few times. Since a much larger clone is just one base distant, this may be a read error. CDR3 DNA sequence: TGTGTCAGCAGTCCGCGGACGGGGAACACTGAAGCTTTCTTT. Protein product: CVSSPRTGNTEAFF. This chain joins TRBV7-9 and TRBJ1-1; the D is unclear. Germline V lookup: CDR1 SEHNR, CDR2 FQNEAQ (reference sequence). This CDR3 contains 14 residues.

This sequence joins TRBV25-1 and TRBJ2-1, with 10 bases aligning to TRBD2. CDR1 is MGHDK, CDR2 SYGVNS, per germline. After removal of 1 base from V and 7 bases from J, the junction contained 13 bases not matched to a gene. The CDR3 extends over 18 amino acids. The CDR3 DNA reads TGTGCCAGCAGTGAATGGGGGTCGAGCGGGAGGGCCGGTAATGAGCAGTTCTTC. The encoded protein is CASSEWGSSGRAGNEQFF.

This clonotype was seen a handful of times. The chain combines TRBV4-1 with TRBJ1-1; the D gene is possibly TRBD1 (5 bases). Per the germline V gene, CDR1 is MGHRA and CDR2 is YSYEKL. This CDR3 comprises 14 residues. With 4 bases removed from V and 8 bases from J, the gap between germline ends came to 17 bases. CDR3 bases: TGCGCCAGCAGCCTGCAGGGAAGCCGGGCGGAAGCTTTCTTT. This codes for CASSLQGSRAEAFF.

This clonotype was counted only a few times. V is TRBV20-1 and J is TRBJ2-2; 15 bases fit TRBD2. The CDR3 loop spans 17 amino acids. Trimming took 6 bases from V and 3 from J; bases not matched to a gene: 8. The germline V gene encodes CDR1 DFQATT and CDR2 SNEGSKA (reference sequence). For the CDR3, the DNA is TGCAGTGCAACCGGCTGGACTAGCGGGGGGGACACCGGGGAGCTGTTTTTT. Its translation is CSATGWTSGGDTGELFF.

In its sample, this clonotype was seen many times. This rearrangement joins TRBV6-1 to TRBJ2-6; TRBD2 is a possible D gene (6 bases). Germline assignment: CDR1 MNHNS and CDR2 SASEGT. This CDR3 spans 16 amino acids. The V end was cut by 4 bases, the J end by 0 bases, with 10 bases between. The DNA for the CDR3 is TGTGCCAGCAGTGGTGCGGGAAACTCTGGGGCCAACGTCCTGACTTTC. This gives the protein CASSGAGNSGANVLTF.

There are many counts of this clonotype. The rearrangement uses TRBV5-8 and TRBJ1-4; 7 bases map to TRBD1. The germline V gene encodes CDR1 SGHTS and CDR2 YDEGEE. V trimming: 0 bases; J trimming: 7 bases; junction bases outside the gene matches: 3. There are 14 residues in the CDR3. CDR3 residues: CASSLGQGLEKLFF. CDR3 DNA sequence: TGTGCCAGCAGCTTGGGACAGGGCCTTGAAAAACTGTTTTTT.

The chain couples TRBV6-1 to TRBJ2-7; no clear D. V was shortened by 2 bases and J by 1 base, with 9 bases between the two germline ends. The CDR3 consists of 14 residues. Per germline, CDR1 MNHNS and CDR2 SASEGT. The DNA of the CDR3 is TGTGCCAGCAGTGAATCGGTACAGTCCTACGAGCAGTACTTC. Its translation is CASSESVQSYEQYF.

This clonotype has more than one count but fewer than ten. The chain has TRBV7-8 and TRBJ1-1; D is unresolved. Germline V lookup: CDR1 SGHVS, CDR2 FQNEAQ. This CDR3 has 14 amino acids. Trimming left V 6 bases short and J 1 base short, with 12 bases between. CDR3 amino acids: CASSLLRGNTEAFF. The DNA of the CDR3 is TGTGCCAGCAGTTTACTTCGGGGGAACACTGAAGCTTTCTTT.

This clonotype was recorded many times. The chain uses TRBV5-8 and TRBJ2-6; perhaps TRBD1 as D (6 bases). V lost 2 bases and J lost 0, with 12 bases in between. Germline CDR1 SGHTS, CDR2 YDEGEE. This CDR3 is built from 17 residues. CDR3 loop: CASSFYGQTSGANVLTF. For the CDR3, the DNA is TGTGCCAGCAGCTTCTACGGACAGACCTCTGGGGCCAACGTCCTGACTTTC. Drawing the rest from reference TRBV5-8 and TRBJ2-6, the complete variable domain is EAGVTQSPTHLIKTRGQQATLRCSPISGHTSVYWYQQALGLGLQFLLWYDEGEERNRGNFPPRFSGRQFPNYSSELNVNALELEDSALYLCASSFYGQTSGANVLTFGAGSRLTVL.

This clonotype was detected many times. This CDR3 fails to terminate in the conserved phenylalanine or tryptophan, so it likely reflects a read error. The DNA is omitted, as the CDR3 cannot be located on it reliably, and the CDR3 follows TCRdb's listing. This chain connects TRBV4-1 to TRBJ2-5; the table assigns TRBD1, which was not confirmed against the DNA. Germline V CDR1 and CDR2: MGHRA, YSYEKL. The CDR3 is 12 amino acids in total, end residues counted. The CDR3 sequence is CASSQDLDHPRA.

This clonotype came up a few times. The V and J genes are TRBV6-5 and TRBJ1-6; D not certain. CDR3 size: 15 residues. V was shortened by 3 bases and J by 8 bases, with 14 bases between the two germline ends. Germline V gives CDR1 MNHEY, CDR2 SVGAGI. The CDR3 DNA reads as TGTGCCAGCAGTTATTCAAGGGTCCTGGATTCACCCCTCCACTTT. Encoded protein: CASSYSRVLDSPLHF.

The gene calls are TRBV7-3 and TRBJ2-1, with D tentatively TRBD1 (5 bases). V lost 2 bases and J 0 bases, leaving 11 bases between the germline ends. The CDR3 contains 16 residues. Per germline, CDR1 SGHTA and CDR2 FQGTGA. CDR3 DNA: TGTGCCAGCAGCTTAGATGGGGCACTCTCCTACAATGAGCAGTTCTTC. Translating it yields CASSLDGALSYNEQFF.

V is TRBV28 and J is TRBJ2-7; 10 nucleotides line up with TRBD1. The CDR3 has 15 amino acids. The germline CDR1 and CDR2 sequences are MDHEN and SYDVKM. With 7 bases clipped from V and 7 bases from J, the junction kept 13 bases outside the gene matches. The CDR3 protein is CASTLGVGGQGEQYF. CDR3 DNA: TGTGCCAGCACCTTAGGGGTCGGGGGACAGGGGGAGCAGTACTTC.

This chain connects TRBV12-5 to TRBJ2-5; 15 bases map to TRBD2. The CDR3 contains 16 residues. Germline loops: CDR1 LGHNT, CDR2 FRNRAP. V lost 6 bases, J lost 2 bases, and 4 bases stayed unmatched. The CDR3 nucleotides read TGTGCTAGTGGGCCCGGGACTAGCGGGGGGCAAGAGACCCAGTACTTC. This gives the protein CASGPGTSGGQETQYF.

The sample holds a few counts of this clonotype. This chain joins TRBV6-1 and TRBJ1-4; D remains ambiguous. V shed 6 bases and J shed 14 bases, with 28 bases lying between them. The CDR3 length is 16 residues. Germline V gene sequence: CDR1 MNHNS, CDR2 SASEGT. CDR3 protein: CASRDQPGPFHRGLFF. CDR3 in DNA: TGTGCCAGCAGAGATCAACCGGGTCCTTTCCACCGTGGGCTGTTTTTT.

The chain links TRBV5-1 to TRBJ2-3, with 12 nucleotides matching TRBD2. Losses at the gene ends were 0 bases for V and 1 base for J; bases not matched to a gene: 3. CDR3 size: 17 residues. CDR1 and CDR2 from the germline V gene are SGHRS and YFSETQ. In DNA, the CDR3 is TGCGCCAGCAGCTTGGTCCCTAGCGGGGGGGGCACAGATACGCAGTATTTT. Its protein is CASSLVPSGGGTDTQYF.